One sample yielded the 10 T cell receptor beta chains listed below, sequenced in a study of OX40 agonist ivuxolimab in advanced cancers. Assay: immunoSEQ multiplex PCR; the TCRdb copy retains only in-frame clones and omits some. The sample yields about 65,000 clones, roughly 84% seen once. The material was CD4+ or CD8+ T cells sorted from blood, obtained in a trial of the OX40 agonist ivuxolimab. The source is an adult with an advanced solid tumor such as melanoma, head and neck, liver or kidney cancer.

CDR3 in DNA: TGTGCCAGCAGCTTAGCGGGGGGAATTGGGGAAAAACTGTTTTTT. Translating it yields CASSLAGGIGEKLFF. The chain recombines TRBV7-2 with TRBJ1-4, with D perhaps matching TRBD1 (5 bases). Trimming left V 0 bases short and J 8 bases short, with 13 bases between. The CDR3 is made up of 15 amino acids. Germline-derived CDR1 and CDR2 are SGHTA and FQGNSA. The variable domain in full, with the rest retrieved from reference TRBV7-2 and TRBJ1-4, is GAGVSQSPSNKVTEKGKDVELRCDPISGHTALYWYRQSLGQGLEFLIYFQGNSAPDKSGLPSDRFSAERTGGSVSTLTIQRTQQEDSAVYLCASSLAGGIGEKLFFGSGTQLSVL.

The V call is TRBV2, the J call TRBJ2-4; a possible D gene is TRBD2 (7 bases). Trimming shortened V by 2 bases and J by 8 bases, and 25 bases separated the two germline ends. CDR1 SNHLY and CDR2 FYNNEI come from the germline V gene. The CDR3 length is 18 residues. This chain's CDR3 is CASSEIRRGRARDDIQYF. CDR3 coding DNA: TGTGCCAGCAGTGAAATTCGGAGGGGGAGGGCCCGAGACGACATTCAGTACTTC.

The rearrangement uses TRBV4-1 and TRBJ1-4; D remains unclear. Germline V gene data show CDR1 as MGHRA and CDR2 as YSYEKL. Trimming took off 0 bases at V and 2 bases at J, with 19 bases between the two ends. CDR3 length: 19 amino acids. CDR3 in amino acids: CASSQDKLGWVSTNEKLFF. In DNA, the CDR3 is TGCGCCAGCAGCCAAGATAAATTGGGGTGGGTGTCGACTAATGAAAAACTGTTTTTT.

This clone was seen only a few times. The genes are TRBV7-6 and TRBJ1-1; TRBD1 is a possible D gene (5 bases). The CDR3 contains 14 residues. V lost 2 bases and J lost 0, with 7 bases in between. CDR1 is SGHVS and CDR2 is FNYEAQ in the germline V gene. The CDR3 coding sequence is TGTGCCAGCAGCTTAAGGGGAATGAACACTGAAGCTTTCTTT. It yields the protein CASSLRGMNTEAFF.

The chain carries TRBV18 and TRBJ2-7, with D possibly matching TRBD1 (6 bases). The germline gives CDR1 KGHSH, CDR2 LQKENI. The CDR3 has 14 amino acids. Trimming took off 0 bases at V and 5 bases at J, with 11 bases between the two ends. Here the CDR3 reads CASSPPVRDNEQYF. The CDR3 nucleotides are TGTGCCAGCTCACCACCCGTCCGGGACAACGAGCAGTACTTC.

The J gene is TRBJ1-3, the V gene TRBV5-4; 9 bases are shared with TRBD1. The CDR3 sequence is 16 residues long. Per germline, CDR1 SGHNT and CDR2 YYREEE (reference sequence). V shed 4 bases and J 0 bases; nucleotides not matched to a gene: 5. The DNA of the CDR3 is TGTGCCAGCAGCGCGGGACAGGGAAACTCTGGAAACACCATATATTTT. It is translated as CASSAGQGNSGNTIYF.

The chain carries TRBV19 and TRBJ2-5; D is undetermined. Germline V gene lookup returns CDR1 LNHDA and CDR2 SQIVND (reference sequence). Trimming stripped 7 bases from V and 2 bases from J, with 11 bases between. The CDR3 spans 13 residues. The CDR3 nucleotides are TGTGCCAGTAAGAAGGACCGGCAAGAGACCCAGTACTTC. This gives the protein CASKKDRQETQYF.

The rearrangement uses TRBV5-1 and TRBJ2-5, with 10 bases fitting TRBD1. The CDR3 is made up of 15 amino acids. Germline CDR1 reads SGHRS; CDR2 reads YFSETQ. The trim removed 3 bases at V and 2 bases at J, leaving 4 bases unmatched. The CDR3 sequence: CASSSGTGVQETQYF. Written as DNA, the CDR3 is TGCGCCAGCAGCTCCGGGACAGGGGTACAAGAGACCCAGTACTTC.

The chain joins TRBV6-1 to TRBJ1-6, with D uncertain. The CDR3 contains 15 residues. V was shortened by 5 bases and J by 3 bases, with 11 bases between the two germline ends. The germline gives CDR1 MNHNS, CDR2 SASEGT. CDR3 in amino acids: CASSPGRNYNSPLHF. DNA for the CDR3: TGTGCCAGCAGTCCAGGACGGAACTATAATTCACCCCTCCACTTT.

The sample holds one count of this clone. The genes are TRBV18 and TRBJ2-7; D is unresolved. The V gene's germline CDR1 is KGHSH and CDR2 LQKENI. This CDR3 region has 15 residues. The V gene lost 2 bases and the J gene lost 1 base, with 12 bases spanning the gap. Here the CDR3 DNA reads TGTGCCAGCTCACCAAACAACGGATTTTCCTACGAGCAGTACTTC. This codes for CASSPNNGFSYEQYF. Full variable domain (missing parts from reference TRBV18 and TRBJ2-7): NAGVMQNPRHLVRRRGQEARLRCSPMKGHSHVYWYRQLPEEGLKFMVYLQKENIIDESGMPKERFSAEFPKEGPSILRIQQVVRGDSAAYFCASSPNNGFSYEQYFGPGTRLTVT.